The clone carrying this T cell receptor beta chain was seen once. Its antigen is undetermined. V was trimmed by 9 bases and J by 1 base, leaving 21 bases between them. The CDR3 extends over 16 amino acids. Germline V gene lookup returns CDR1 LNHDA and CDR2 SQIVND (reference sequence). This sample is part of a study of T cell responses to AZD1222 COVID-19 vaccine. Study-wide points: The study found Spike-specific TCR breadth and depth rose after two AZD1222 doses.

The assay was immunoSEQ multiplex PCR, and TCRdb's table has in-frame clones only and misses some. The table records about 140,000 clones, approximately 90% of them present only once. This sample comprised peripheral blood, obtained on day 0 of AZD1222 vaccination. The V call is TRBV19, the J call TRBJ1-1; D uncertain. The sequence was obtained from an adult in good health. The CDR3, as DNA: TGTGCCAGCGGGTTAAACTGGTCCCGAAGGAACACTGAAGCTTTCTTT. It is translated as CASGLNWSRRNTEAFF.